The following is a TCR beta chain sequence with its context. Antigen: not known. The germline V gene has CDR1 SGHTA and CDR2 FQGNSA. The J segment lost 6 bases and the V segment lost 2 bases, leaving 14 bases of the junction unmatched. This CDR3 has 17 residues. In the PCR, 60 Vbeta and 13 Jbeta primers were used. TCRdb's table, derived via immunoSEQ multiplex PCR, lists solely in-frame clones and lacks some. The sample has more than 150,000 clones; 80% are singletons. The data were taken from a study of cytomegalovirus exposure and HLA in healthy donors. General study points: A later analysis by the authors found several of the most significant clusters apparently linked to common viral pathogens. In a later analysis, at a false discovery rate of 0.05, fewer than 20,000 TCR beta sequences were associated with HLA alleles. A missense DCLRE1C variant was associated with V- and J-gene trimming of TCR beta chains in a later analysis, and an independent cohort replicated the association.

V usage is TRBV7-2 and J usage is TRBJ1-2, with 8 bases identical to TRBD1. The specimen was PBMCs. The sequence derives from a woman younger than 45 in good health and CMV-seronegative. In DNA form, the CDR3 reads TGTGCCAGCAGCTTACTCCCAGGGGGCCCGTCCCCAAATGGCTACACCTTC. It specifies CASSLLPGGPSPNGYTF.